This T cell receptor beta chain emerged from a study of blood T cells in healthy people across ages. CDR1 MGHRA and CDR2 YSYEKL come from the germline V gene. CDR3 length equals 15 residues. The V gene end was trimmed by 0 bases and the J gene end by 4 bases; junction bases not matched to a gene: 6. Alongside a J-beta primer mix, a sample-barcoded 5' primer served in a second PCR lasting about 7 to 12 cycles. TCRdb passed the 5' RACE reads through MiXCR, listing each CDR3 protein once. Here the sample spans hundreds of thousands of distinct CDR3 sequences, 55% to 65% being singletons. This clonotype has just a few counts. No antigen is known for it. Whole-study results and caveats: Age advanced and TCR beta diversity per million T cells fell, roughly linearly.

The chain is built from TRBV4-1 and TRBJ2-7; TRBD1 matches at 7 bases. Sequencing was carried out using blood. The receptor's source is a man aged 25-40 years in good health. The CDR3 region has the DNA TGCGCCAGCAGCCAAGATAGACAGGGATTATACGAGCAGTACTTC. Residues: CASSQDRQGLYEQYF.